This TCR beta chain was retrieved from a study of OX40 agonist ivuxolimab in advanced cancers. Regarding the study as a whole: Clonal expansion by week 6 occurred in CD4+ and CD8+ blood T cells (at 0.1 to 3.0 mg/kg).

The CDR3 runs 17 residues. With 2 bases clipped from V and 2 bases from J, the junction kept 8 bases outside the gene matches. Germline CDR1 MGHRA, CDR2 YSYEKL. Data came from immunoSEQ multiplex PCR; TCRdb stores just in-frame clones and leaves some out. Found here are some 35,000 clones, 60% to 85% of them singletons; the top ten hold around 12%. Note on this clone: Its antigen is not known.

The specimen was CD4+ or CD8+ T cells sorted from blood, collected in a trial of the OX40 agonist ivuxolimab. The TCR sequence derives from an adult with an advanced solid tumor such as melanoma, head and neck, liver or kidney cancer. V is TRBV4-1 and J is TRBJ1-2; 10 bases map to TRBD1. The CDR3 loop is CASSQPGQGPLNYGYTF. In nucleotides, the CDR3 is TGCGCCAGCAGCCAACCGGGACAGGGGCCCTTAAACTATGGCTACACCTTC.